The next 5 T cell receptor beta chains were all read from a single sample in a study of T cells in Graves' hyperthyroidism and ophthalmopathy. Amplified TCR beta CDR3 regions came from RNA transcripts. The primer set for the first-round RT-PCR of the TCR CDR3 was HTBI. TCRdb passed the multiplex PCR reads through MiXCR, listing each CDR3 protein once. The table lists some 360,000 distinct CDR3 sequences, about a sixth of them singletons, with 15% in the top ten. The material sequenced was blood. The receptors derive from a woman aged 40 to 49 with Graves' ophthalmopathy.

The rearrangement uses TRBV20-1 and TRBJ1-2; tentatively, D is TRBD1 (6 bases). CDR3 length equals 12 residues. Trimming removed 4 bases at V and 8 bases at J, with 14 bases between. From germline, CDR1 is DFQATT and CDR2 SNEGSKA (reference sequence). The CDR3 here is CSATLTGYGYTF. DNA for the CDR3: TGCAGTGCTACCCTAACAGGGTACGGCTACACCTTC.

This chain links TRBV12-3 or TRBV12-4 with TRBJ1-1; no definite D call. V dropped 6 bases and J dropped 3 bases, with 14 bases sitting between them. The CDR3 is made up of 14 amino acids. The CDR3 DNA sequence: TGTGCCAGCAGGTCCTCGGGGAGGGACACTGAAGCTTTCTTT. This gives the protein CASRSSGRDTEAFF.

J is TRBJ2-1 and V is TRBV6-2 or TRBV6-3, with 8 bases that match TRBD2. The CDR3 totals 16 residues. After removal of 3 bases from V and 2 bases from J, the junction contained 6 bases not matched to a gene. Germline V gene sequence: CDR1 MNHEY, CDR2 SVGEGT. The CDR3 reads CASSYGGGRTYNEQFF. In nucleotides, the CDR3 is TGTGCCAGCAGTTATGGCGGGGGGAGAACCTACAATGAGCAGTTCTTC.

The sample holds many counts of this clonotype. The rearrangement uses TRBV4-1 and TRBJ1-2; maybe TRBD1 (6 bases). The CDR3 sequence is 14 residues long. Germline lookup yields CDR1 MGHRA and CDR2 YSYEKL. Trimming removed 3 bases at V and 7 bases at J, with 15 bases between. The CDR3 nucleotides are TGCGCCAGCAGCCATACCGGACAGCCTGGTGGCTACACCTTC. Protein product: CASSHTGQPGGYTF.

This clonotype was seen many times. The chain carries TRBV4-1 and TRBJ2-7; D is unclear. The CDR3 loop spans 14 amino acids. Germline values: CDR1 MGHRA, CDR2 YSYEKL. Between the trimmed V and J ends, which lost 3 bases and 0 bases, there was a span of 9 bases. The CDR3: CASSHERFSYEQYF. The DNA of the CDR3 is TGCGCCAGCAGCCATGAGAGGTTCTCCTACGAGCAGTACTTC.